A selection of T cell receptor beta chains follows, all from one sample in a study of naive CD8 T cells in extremely preterm neonates. Data came from immunoSEQ multiplex PCR; TCRdb stores just in-frame clones and leaves some out. Here the sample spans roughly 5,000 clones, approximately 98% being singletons. Sequencing was carried out using naive CD8+ T cells from blood. The source is a human donor in good health. CDR3s include the opening cysteine and the closing phenylalanine or tryptophan. The order of the fields is J gene, V gene, clone size, D gene, CDR3 DNA, CDR3 protein. A D gene is named only where the DNA matches it firmly. The listing skips clone size in some rows; elsewhere it reads once, few, many or a size class.

j_gene: TRBJ2-1
v_gene: TRBV11-3
abundance: -
d_gene: -
CDR3nt: TGTGCCAGCAGCCCCAAGTCCAGGGAAAGGCAGTTCTTC
CDR3aa: CASSPKSRERQFF

j_gene: TRBJ2-7
v_gene: TRBV7-2
abundance: -
d_gene: -
CDR3nt: TGTGCCAGCAGCTTGCTAGGGGAGGACGCCTACGAGCAGTACTTC
CDR3aa: CASSLLGEDAYEQYF

j_gene: TRBJ2-1
v_gene: TRBV5-1
abundance: -
d_gene: TRBD2
CDR3nt: TGCGCCAGCAGCCCGGGACTAGCGGGAGGTGAAGAGCAGTTCTTC
CDR3aa: CASSPGLAGGEEQFF

j_gene: TRBJ1-4
v_gene: TRBV7-9
abundance: -
d_gene: -
CDR3nt: TGTGCCAGCAGCTCACCGGGCCAGGACATTGAAAAACTGTTTTTT
CDR3aa: CASSSPGQDIEKLFF

j_gene: TRBJ2-1
v_gene: TRBV6-4
abundance: -
d_gene: TRBD1
CDR3nt: TGTGCCAGCAGCCCCGGGACAGGGGGACTATACAATGAGCAGTTCTTC
CDR3aa: CASSPGTGGLYNEQFF

j_gene: TRBJ1-1
v_gene: TRBV4-3
abundance: -
d_gene: -
CDR3nt: TGCGCCAGCAGCCAGTCACTTACAGGGAACACTGAAGCTTTCTTT
CDR3aa: CASSQSLTGNTEAFF

j_gene: TRBJ2-1
v_gene: TRBV27
abundance: -
d_gene: TRBD2
CDR3nt: TGTGCCAGCAGACTAGCGGGACCCTCCTACAATGAGCAGTTCTTC
CDR3aa: CASRLAGPSYNEQFF

j_gene: TRBJ2-2
v_gene: TRBV7-8
abundance: -
d_gene: TRBD2
CDR3nt: TGTGCCAGCAGCTTAGCGACTAGCGGGAACACCGGGGAGCTGTTTTTT
CDR3aa: CASSLATSGNTGELFF

j_gene: TRBJ2-1
v_gene: TRBV10-3
abundance: -
d_gene: TRBD2
CDR3nt: TGTGCCATCAGTGAGTCTGGGACTAGCCAAACCAATGAGCAGTTCTTC
CDR3aa: CAISESGTSQTNEQFF

j_gene: TRBJ2-3
v_gene: TRBV11-2
abundance: -
d_gene: -
CDR3nt: TGTGCCAGCAGCTTAGCTGGGCTAGCTGTAACAGATACGCAGTATTTT
CDR3aa: CASSLAGLAVTDTQYF

j_gene: TRBJ2-4
v_gene: TRBV27
abundance: -
d_gene: -
CDR3nt: TGTGCCAGCAGTCTCCAGGGTGACATTCAGTACTTC
CDR3aa: CASSLQGDIQYF

j_gene: TRBJ2-1
v_gene: TRBV2
abundance: -
d_gene: -
CDR3nt: TGTGCCAGCAGTGACCCAGGTAGTAGCTCCTACAATGAGCAGTTCTTC
CDR3aa: CASSDPGSSSYNEQFF

j_gene: TRBJ1-3
v_gene: TRBV14
abundance: -
d_gene: -
CDR3nt: TGTGCCAGCAGCTTCCGACAGTCTGGAAACACCATATATTTT
CDR3aa: CASSFRQSGNTIYF

j_gene: TRBJ2-3
v_gene: TRBV7-9
abundance: -
d_gene: TRBD2
CDR3nt: TGTGCCAGCAGCTTAGGAGCGGGAGTGGGAGCAGATACGCAGTATTTT
CDR3aa: CASSLGAGVGADTQYF

j_gene: TRBJ2-7
v_gene: TRBV9
abundance: -
d_gene: -
CDR3nt: TGTGCCAGCAGCCCTAGACCCTACGAGCAGTACTTC
CDR3aa: CASSPRPYEQYF

j_gene: TRBJ1-5
v_gene: TRBV9
abundance: -
d_gene: TRBD1
CDR3nt: TGTGCCAGCAGCGTAGAGGGGACAGGGCCCCAGCATTTT
CDR3aa: CASSVEGTGPQHF

j_gene: TRBJ2-1
v_gene: TRBV7-9
abundance: -
d_gene: -
CDR3nt: TGTGCCAGCAGCCTTCAGGGCAATGAGCAGTTCTTC
CDR3aa: CASSLQGNEQFF

j_gene: TRBJ2-3
v_gene: TRBV9
abundance: -
d_gene: TRBD2
CDR3nt: TGTGCCAGCAGCGAGACTAGCGGCCGGAACACAGATACGCAGTATTTT
CDR3aa: CASSETSGRNTDTQYF

j_gene: TRBJ1-1
v_gene: TRBV7-3
abundance: -
d_gene: -
CDR3nt: TGTGCCAGCAGCTTACCCTCTCAGATTGAAGCTTTCTTT
CDR3aa: CASSLPSQIEAFF

j_gene: TRBJ2-7
v_gene: TRBV5-8
abundance: -
d_gene: -
CDR3nt: TGTGCCAGCAGCTTCCAGGGGCTCGAGCAGTACTTC
CDR3aa: CASSFQGLEQYF

j_gene: TRBJ2-1
v_gene: TRBV4-1
abundance: -
d_gene: TRBD2
CDR3nt: TGCGCCAGCAGCCAGCTATTAGCGGGAGACTCCTACAATGAGCAGTTCTTC
CDR3aa: CASSQLLAGDSYNEQFF

j_gene: TRBJ2-7
v_gene: TRBV11-2
abundance: -
d_gene: TRBD2
CDR3nt: TGTGCCAGCACCTTAGGGGCGGGAGGGTCCTACGAGCAGTACTTC
CDR3aa: CASTLGAGGSYEQYF

j_gene: TRBJ2-7
v_gene: TRBV19
abundance: -
d_gene: TRBD1
CDR3nt: TGTGCCAGTAGTTTCTCCGGGACAGGGCCCTACGAGCAGTACTTC
CDR3aa: CASSFSGTGPYEQYF

j_gene: TRBJ2-7
v_gene: TRBV15
abundance: -
d_gene: -
CDR3nt: TGTGCCACCAGCAGAGATATCAGGACCTACGAGCAGTACTTC
CDR3aa: CATSRDIRTYEQYF

j_gene: TRBJ2-7
v_gene: TRBV5-1
abundance: -
d_gene: TRBD2
CDR3nt: TGCGCCAGCAGCCTAGGGACTAGCGGTTCCTACGAGCAGTACTTC
CDR3aa: CASSLGTSGSYEQYF

j_gene: TRBJ1-5
v_gene: TRBV6-5
abundance: -
d_gene: -
CDR3nt: TGTGCCAGCAGTGAGGGAAATGGCAATCAGCCCCAGCATTTT
CDR3aa: CASSEGNGNQPQHF

j_gene: TRBJ2-3
v_gene: TRBV27
abundance: -
d_gene: TRBD2
CDR3nt: TGTGCCAGCAGTTTACGGGCTAGCGGGAGTTTGGCAGATACGCAGTATTTT
CDR3aa: CASSLRASGSLADTQYF

j_gene: TRBJ2-5
v_gene: TRBV6-5
abundance: -
d_gene: -
CDR3nt: TGTGCCAGCAGTTACTCGCTACAGGGCCGGGAGACCCAGTACTTC
CDR3aa: CASSYSLQGRETQYF

j_gene: TRBJ1-1
v_gene: TRBV6-4
abundance: -
d_gene: -
CDR3nt: TGTGCCAGCAGTGCTAGAGTGAACACTGAAGCTTTCTTT
CDR3aa: CASSARVNTEAFF

j_gene: TRBJ2-2
v_gene: TRBV15
abundance: -
d_gene: TRBD1
CDR3nt: TGTGCCACCAGCACAAAGGACAGGGTGATCGGGGAGCTGTTTTTT
CDR3aa: CATSTKDRVIGELFF

j_gene: TRBJ2-5
v_gene: TRBV7-3
abundance: -
d_gene: TRBD2
CDR3nt: TGTGCCAGCAGCTTAACCGGCGAGAGCGGGAGAGAGACCCAGTACTTC
CDR3aa: CASSLTGESGRETQYF

j_gene: TRBJ2-7
v_gene: TRBV27
abundance: -
d_gene: -
CDR3nt: TGTGCCAGCAGTTCTGGAGGCCCGTACGAGCAGTACTTC
CDR3aa: CASSSGGPYEQYF

j_gene: TRBJ2-2
v_gene: TRBV7-8
abundance: -
d_gene: TRBD1
CDR3nt: TGTGCCAGCAGCTCCCGGACAGGCAACACCGGGGAGCTGTTTTTT
CDR3aa: CASSSRTGNTGELFF

j_gene: TRBJ2-5
v_gene: TRBV13
abundance: -
d_gene: -
CDR3nt: TGTGCCAGCAGCTTAGCAGAGGGAAAAGAGACCCAGTACTTC
CDR3aa: CASSLAEGKETQYF

j_gene: TRBJ2-3
v_gene: TRBV18
abundance: -
d_gene: TRBD2
CDR3nt: TGTGCCAGCTCAGCAACGGCGGGAGTTGGGGATACGCAGTATTTT
CDR3aa: CASSATAGVGDTQYF

j_gene: TRBJ2-3
v_gene: TRBV5-1
abundance: -
d_gene: -
CDR3nt: TGCGCCAGCAGCCTCGGGGTCTCCACAGATACGCAGTATTTT
CDR3aa: CASSLGVSTDTQYF

j_gene: TRBJ2-1
v_gene: TRBV9
abundance: once
d_gene: TRBD1
CDR3nt: TGTGCCAGCAGCGCGACAGGGGGCGTAGATGAGCAGTTCTTC
CDR3aa: CASSATGGVDEQFF

j_gene: TRBJ1-5
v_gene: TRBV28
abundance: -
d_gene: -
CDR3nt: TGTGCCAGCAGTTTATTGGCCCGGACTCATAATCAGCCCCAGCATTTT
CDR3aa: CASSLLARTHNQPQHF

j_gene: TRBJ2-3
v_gene: TRBV11-3
abundance: -
d_gene: -
CDR3nt: TGTGCCAGCAGCTTATCCAGTCCAGATACGCAGTATTTT
CDR3aa: CASSLSSPDTQYF

j_gene: TRBJ2-1
v_gene: TRBV4-2
abundance: -
d_gene: TRBD2
CDR3nt: TGTGCCAGTTCCCCCGAAACTACTCGCGGGGGGGGCAATGAGCAGTTCTTC
CDR3aa: CASSPETTRGGGNEQFF